A selection of T cell receptor beta chains follows, all from one sample in a study of radiotherapy plus CTLA-4 blockade in lung cancer. Using immunoSEQ multiplex PCR, the repertoire was profiled, and TCRdb retains in-frame clones only, with some absent. The profile covers roughly 30,000 clones, with approximately 77% appearing a single time and roughly 24% taken by the ten largest. Material: peripheral blood, obtained from a patient treated with radiotherapy plus ipilimumab. These receptors came from a human donor with non-small cell lung cancer that progressed on radiotherapy plus ipilimumab. Each CDR3 is given with its conserved first and last residue. The order of the fields is CDR3 protein, V gene, J gene, clone size. Only part of the rows carry a size: once, few, many, or a class if the clone is expanded.

cdr3_aa: CASSRTGSTEAFF
v_call: TRBV9
j_call: TRBJ1-1
clone_size: -

cdr3_aa: CASSPGTVPQETQYF
v_call: TRBV5-4
j_call: TRBJ2-5
clone_size: -

cdr3_aa: CASSGDRGPYEQYF
v_call: TRBV11-2
j_call: TRBJ2-7
clone_size: -

cdr3_aa: CAISEPQGRSGANVLTF
v_call: TRBV10-3
j_call: TRBJ2-6
clone_size: -

cdr3_aa: CASKPGLAGQETQYF
v_call: TRBV6-1
j_call: TRBJ2-5
clone_size: -

cdr3_aa: CASTSPGPAGGINEQFF
v_call: TRBV7-6
j_call: TRBJ2-1
clone_size: -

cdr3_aa: CASSRGGSSGQETQYF
v_call: TRBV5-1
j_call: TRBJ2-5
clone_size: -

cdr3_aa: CASSFRPSWEQYF
v_call: TRBV27
j_call: TRBJ2-7
clone_size: -

cdr3_aa: CAGRDRNYGYTF
v_call: TRBV28
j_call: TRBJ1-2
clone_size: -

cdr3_aa: CASSVATSYNEQFF
v_call: TRBV9
j_call: TRBJ2-1
clone_size: -

cdr3_aa: CASSTGQGAWTEAFF
v_call: TRBV6-6
j_call: TRBJ1-1
clone_size: -

cdr3_aa: CASSLGLAGAYEQYF
v_call: TRBV11-2
j_call: TRBJ2-7
clone_size: -

cdr3_aa: CASSFPYLPGLEETQYF
v_call: TRBV11-1
j_call: TRBJ2-5
clone_size: -

cdr3_aa: CASRPTGGDYGYTF
v_call: TRBV28
j_call: TRBJ1-2
clone_size: -

cdr3_aa: CASIGQGLILTEAFF
v_call: TRBV28
j_call: TRBJ1-1
clone_size: -

cdr3_aa: CASSQFDRAGVYGYTF
v_call: TRBV11-3
j_call: TRBJ1-2
clone_size: -

cdr3_aa: CASSPGVRAVDEQYF
v_call: TRBV9
j_call: TRBJ2-7
clone_size: -

cdr3_aa: CASSDTGGPYEQYF
v_call: TRBV6-1
j_call: TRBJ2-7
clone_size: -

cdr3_aa: CASSVAGDNEQFF
v_call: TRBV9
j_call: TRBJ2-1
clone_size: -

cdr3_aa: CASSLNVLAGEQYF
v_call: TRBV27
j_call: TRBJ2-7
clone_size: -

cdr3_aa: CASSLGGQGPWELFF
v_call: TRBV11-2
j_call: TRBJ2-2
clone_size: -

cdr3_aa: CASSSPSQETQYF
v_call: TRBV7-7
j_call: TRBJ2-5
clone_size: -

cdr3_aa: CASSEASPTSGTYEQYF
v_call: TRBV6-1
j_call: TRBJ2-7
clone_size: -

cdr3_aa: CASSRSGRSYEQYF
v_call: TRBV27
j_call: TRBJ2-7
clone_size: once

cdr3_aa: CSVGDRGSEQYF
v_call: TRBV29-1
j_call: TRBJ2-7
clone_size: -

cdr3_aa: CASSDGGRGANVLTF
v_call: TRBV10-2
j_call: TRBJ2-6
clone_size: -

cdr3_aa: CASSVGSRGGGELFF
v_call: TRBV9
j_call: TRBJ2-2
clone_size: -

cdr3_aa: CASSVTTGPNQPQHF
v_call: TRBV2
j_call: TRBJ1-5
clone_size: -

cdr3_aa: CASSPRDRGNQPQHF
v_call: TRBV5-8
j_call: TRBJ1-5
clone_size: few

cdr3_aa: CASSLGQLYEQYF
v_call: TRBV27
j_call: TRBJ2-7
clone_size: -

cdr3_aa: CSVGDRELVGFSGYNEQFF
v_call: TRBV29-1
j_call: TRBJ2-1
clone_size: -

cdr3_aa: CASSLQAAPNYGYTF
v_call: TRBV27
j_call: TRBJ1-2
clone_size: -

cdr3_aa: CASSVSRNYEQYF
v_call: TRBV6-1
j_call: TRBJ2-7
clone_size: -

cdr3_aa: CASSPQGTLSNYGYTF
v_call: TRBV18
j_call: TRBJ1-2
clone_size: -

cdr3_aa: CASSNPKNTEAFF
v_call: TRBV28
j_call: TRBJ1-1
clone_size: once

cdr3_aa: CASSLAGSSSYEQYF
v_call: TRBV7-8
j_call: TRBJ2-7
clone_size: -

cdr3_aa: CASSLGTFTDTQYF
v_call: TRBV11-2
j_call: TRBJ2-3
clone_size: -

cdr3_aa: CASSPRTRRRPLNYGYTF
v_call: TRBV2
j_call: TRBJ1-2
clone_size: -

cdr3_aa: CASRPGRAGELFF
v_call: TRBV19
j_call: TRBJ2-2
clone_size: -

cdr3_aa: CASSSRGQPSNYGYTF
v_call: TRBV28
j_call: TRBJ1-2
clone_size: -

cdr3_aa: CASRHRGLNQPQHF
v_call: TRBV6-5
j_call: TRBJ1-5
clone_size: few

cdr3_aa: CSARDRREQFF
v_call: TRBV20-1
j_call: TRBJ2-1
clone_size: -

cdr3_aa: CASSQVQFSGASTDTQYF
v_call: TRBV4-3
j_call: TRBJ2-3
clone_size: -

cdr3_aa: CASSLDLWGNTIYF
v_call: TRBV11-2
j_call: TRBJ1-3
clone_size: -

cdr3_aa: CASSSGLAVQQETQYF
v_call: TRBV11-2
j_call: TRBJ2-5
clone_size: -

cdr3_aa: CASTASGRTDTQYF
v_call: TRBV6-1
j_call: TRBJ2-3
clone_size: -

cdr3_aa: CAISSTENEQFF
v_call: TRBV10-3
j_call: TRBJ2-1
clone_size: -

cdr3_aa: CASSPRGRRGIQETQYF
v_call: TRBV19
j_call: TRBJ2-5
clone_size: -

cdr3_aa: CASSLGDRGAQYF
v_call: TRBV5-1
j_call: TRBJ2-5
clone_size: -